These 20 T cell receptor beta chains originate from one sample sequenced in a study of human T cells and chemical hapten exposure. Time point specified: pre-sensitization, week 0. Noted treatment: therapeutic diphenylcyclopropenone sensitization with weekly scalp DPC. TCRdb re-called the RACE reads through MiXCR, storing one row per CDR3 protein. Here the sample spans some 200,000 distinct CDR3 sequences, around 30% being singletons. The specimen was whole blood, collected in connection with sensitization to the hapten diphenylcyclopropenone (DPC). The receptor set was obtained from a woman in her thirties with alopecia areata. Some clones in this sample may be carry-over from other donors' samples.

The CDR3 DNA reads TGTGCCAGTCGGTGGGGTAGCGGTTACGAGCAGTACTTC. This translates into CASRWGSGYEQYF. This chain joins TRBV2 and TRBJ2-7, with D tentatively TRBD2 (6 bases). The germline V gene encodes CDR1 SNHLY and CDR2 FYNNEI. Trimming took 9 bases from V and 4 from J, leaving 16 bases between them. The CDR3 totals 13 residues.

This clonotype showed up just a few times. The V gene is TRBV9, the J gene TRBJ1-5; possibly TRBD1 for D (6 bases). The CDR3 loop spans 15 amino acids. CDR1 is SGDLS, CDR2 YYNGEE, per germline. Trimming took off 0 bases at V and 3 bases at J, with 10 bases between the two ends. This chain's CDR3 is CASSVVSGHNQPQHF. The CDR3 bases are TGTGCCAGCAGCGTAGTATCGGGACACAATCAGCCCCAGCATTTT. Supplemented by reference TRBV9 and TRBJ1-5, the full variable domain reads DSGVTQTPKHLITATGQRVTLRCSPRSGDLSVYWYQQSLDQGLQFLIQYYNGEERAKGNILERFSAQQFPDLHSELNLSSLELGDSALYFCASSVVSGHNQPQHFGDGTRLSIL.

The chain has TRBV7-2 and TRBJ1-5, with D possibly TRBD1 on 5 matching bases. The length of the CDR3 is 15 residues. Germline V gives CDR1 SGHTA, CDR2 FQGNSA. Trimming stripped 6 bases from V and 0 bases from J, with 12 bases between. The CDR3 bases are TGTGCCAGCAGAAAGGGGTCGTATAGCAATCAGCCCCAGCATTTT. It specifies CASRKGSYSNQPQHF. Full variable domain (rest looked up from reference TRBV7-2 and TRBJ1-5): GAGVSQSPSNKVTEKGKDVELRCDPISGHTALYWYRQSLGQGLEFLIYFQGNSAPDKSGLPSDRFSAERTGGSVSTLTIQRTQQEDSAVYLCASRKGSYSNQPQHFGDGTRLSIL.

This clonotype was detected only a few times. The chain joins TRBV3-2 to TRBJ1-2. TRBV3-2 is listed as a pseudogene. This CDR3 contains 13 residues. The CDR3 DNA follows: TGTGCCAGCAGCCAAAGACCTCCCTATGGCTACACCTTC. It encodes CASSQRPPYGYTF.

The chain recombines TRBV27 with TRBJ1-5, with D possibly being TRBD1 (5 bases). The CDR3 is 13 residues long. The V gene's germline CDR1 is MNHEY and CDR2 SMNVEV (reference sequence). Trimming stripped 8 bases from V and 4 bases from J, with 12 bases between. CDR3: CASRDSRNQPQHF. CDR3 DNA: TGTGCCAGCCGTGACAGCCGGAATCAGCCCCAGCATTTT.

The chain links TRBV9 to TRBJ2-1; D not resolved. Between the trimmed V and J ends, which lost 3 bases and 0 bases, there was a span of 10 bases. Germline CDR1 reads SGDLS; CDR2 reads YYNGEE. This CDR3 is 15 amino acids long. The CDR3 nucleotides are TGTGCCAGCAGCGCCCGGGCCGACTCCTACAATGAGCAGTTCTTC. Translation: CASSARADSYNEQFF.

This chain joins TRBV28 and TRBJ1-1; D gene unclear. This CDR3 is 15 amino acids long. CDR1 and CDR2 from the germline V gene are MDHEN and SYDVKM. The ends were cut back, 2 bases at V and 5 bases at J, with 15 bases in the middle. CDR3 nucleotides: TGTGCCAGCAGTTTAGGTGGCAGGATAGTAACTGAAGCTTTCTTT. Protein product: CASSLGGRIVTEAFF.

The chain recombines TRBV7-9 with TRBJ2-1; 11 bases fit TRBD1. With 8 bases clipped from V and 7 bases from J, the junction kept 4 bases outside the gene matches. The CDR3 loop spans 13 amino acids. Germline CDR1 is SEHNR and CDR2 is FQNEAQ (reference sequence). CDR3 residues: CASGGTGGNEQFF. The CDR3 DNA reads TGTGCCAGCGGGGGGACAGGGGGGAATGAGCAGTTCTTC.

The genes are TRBV3-1 and TRBJ2-3; the D is unclear. With 2 bases removed from V and 0 bases from J, the gap between germline ends came to 0 bases. CDR1 and CDR2 from the germline V gene are LGHDT and YNNKEL (reference sequence). The length of the CDR3 is 12 residues. The CDR3 sequence is CASSQSTDTQYF. Written as DNA, the CDR3 is TGTGCCAGCAGCCAAAGCACAGATACGCAGTATTTT.

V is TRBV20-1 and J is TRBJ2-7; 7 bases align to TRBD1. The CDR3 consists of 15 residues. Losses at the gene ends were 3 bases for V and 1 base for J; bases not matched to a gene: 9. Germline CDR1 DFQATT, CDR2 SNEGSKA (reference sequence). DNA of the CDR3: TGCAGTGCTAGCCCCTTGGGGACAGAATCCTACGAGCAGTACTTC. It specifies CSASPLGTESYEQYF.

The V call is TRBV7-9, the J call TRBJ1-6; 7 nucleotides align to TRBD1. Unmatched junction bases numbered 6, after V lost 5 bases and J lost 5 bases. CDR3 length: 15 amino acids. Germline lookup yields CDR1 SEHNR and CDR2 FQNEAQ (reference sequence). CDR3 loop: CASSPGTANNSPLHF. The CDR3 nucleotides are TGTGCCAGCAGCCCAGGGACAGCAAATAATTCACCCCTCCACTTT.

The chain carries TRBV28 and TRBJ1-2; 7 bases are shared with TRBD1. This CDR3 has 13 residues. J gave up 3 bases and V 5 bases, and 3 bases lay outside the gene matches. CDR1 and CDR2 (germline): MDHEN, SYDVKM. The CDR3 loop is CASSVGQHYGYTF. The CDR3 nucleotides read TGTGCCAGCAGTGTGGGACAGCACTATGGCTACACCTTC.

This clonotype has more than one count but fewer than ten. This chain connects TRBV18 to TRBJ2-7; 11 bases match TRBD2. V shed 4 bases, J shed 5 bases, and the junction held 7 bases outside the gene matches. Germline loops: CDR1 KGHSH, CDR2 LQKENI. This CDR3 contains 15 residues. The CDR3 sequence: CASSLGLAEGNEQYF. The CDR3 nucleotides are TGTGCCAGCTCACTGGGACTAGCGGAGGGGAACGAGCAGTACTTC.

This clonotype was detected many times. The chain has TRBV24-1 and TRBJ1-5; D not certain. CDR1 KGHDR and CDR2 SFDVKD come from the germline V gene. The V end lost 3 bases, the J end lost 11 bases, and 10 bases lay between the germline ends. The CDR3 has 12 residues. CDR3 DNA: TGTGCCACCAGTGATGGGATCCGCACCCAGCATTTT. Residues: CATSDGIRTQHF.

The chain is built from TRBV7-2 and TRBJ1-2; D uncertain. CDR3 length equals 16 residues. Trimming took 0 bases from V and 6 from J, leaving 17 bases between them. CDR1 and CDR2 from the germline V gene are SGHTA and FQGNSA. The CDR3 loop reads CASSLAPGPSPHGYTF. Written as DNA, the CDR3 is TGTGCCAGCAGCTTAGCCCCCGGGCCTAGTCCCCATGGCTACACCTTC.

The V gene is TRBV7-2, the J gene TRBJ2-5; D may correspond to TRBD1 or TRBD2 (5 bases each). The CDR3 runs to 13 residues. Trimming removed 3 bases from V and 9 bases from J, with 14 bases in between. Germline V lookup: CDR1 SGHTA, CDR2 FQGNSA. The CDR3 bases are TGTGCCAGCAGCTTCTTAGGGACCTGGTCCCAGTACTTC. It specifies CASSFLGTWSQYF.

V usage is TRBV7-2 and J usage is TRBJ1-1; 11 bases match TRBD1. The germline V gene encodes CDR1 SGHTA and CDR2 FQGNSA. Unmatched junction bases numbered 9, after V lost 2 bases and J lost 1 base. The CDR3 spans 18 residues. The CDR3 loop is CASSLKGQGELRNTEAFF. In DNA, the CDR3 is TGTGCCAGCAGCTTAAAGGGACAGGGGGAATTGCGGAACACTGAAGCTTTCTTT.

In this sample, this clonotype turned up a few times. The chain joins TRBV10-3 to TRBJ1-5; possibly TRBD1 for D (6 bases). Trimming took 4 bases from V and 6 from J, leaving 10 bases between them. The CDR3 length is 13 residues. Germline V gene sequence: CDR1 ENHRY, CDR2 SYGVKD. The CDR3 DNA follows: TGTGCCATCAGTGGAGGGGGGCTTCAGCCCCAGCATTTT. This sequence encodes CAISGGGLQPQHF.

This clonotype came up a few times. V usage is TRBV28 and J usage is TRBJ1-2; no clear D gene. The CDR3 spans 12 residues. Looked up from germline, CDR1 is MDHEN and CDR2 is SYDVKM. Trimming cost V 10 bases and J 4 bases, with 13 bases left between them. The CDR3 DNA follows: TGTGCCATTGGAGACTCCCCCTATGGCTACACCTTC. This translates into CAIGDSPYGYTF.

CDR3 DNA sequence: TGTGCCAGCCGAAGGGACAGGGGTCTTAACTATGGCTACACCTTC. It yields the protein CASRRDRGLNYGYTF. The chain employs TRBV28 and TRBJ1-2, with 10 bases matching TRBD1. CDR1 and CDR2 (germline): MDHEN, SYDVKM. The CDR3 contains 15 residues. The V and J ends lost 8 bases and 1 base, in that order; junction bases with no gene match: 7.